Listed here are 27 T cell receptor beta chains from one sample, sequenced in a study of OX40 agonist ivuxolimab in advanced cancers. Profiling relied on immunoSEQ multiplex PCR, and the TCRdb table lists in-frame clones only, not all of them. Of around 41,000 clones in the sample, about 89% were seen once. The sample was CD4+ or CD8+ T cells sorted from blood, taken in a trial of the OX40 agonist ivuxolimab. The receptors were gathered from an adult with an advanced solid tumor such as melanoma, head and neck, liver or kidney cancer.

This rearrangement joins TRBV11-2 to TRBJ2-1, with D uncertain. The V and J ends lost 5 bases and 7 bases respectively, with 9 bases between them. From germline, CDR1 is SGHAT and CDR2 FQNNGV. This CDR3 is 12 amino acids long. CDR3 bases: TGTGCCAGCAGCGTACAGTCGAATGAGCAGTTCTTC. This encodes CASSVQSNEQFF.

CDR3 in DNA: TGTGCCAGTAGAGGAGAGAGGGTCACCTCTGGAAACACCATATATTTT. This gives the protein CASRGERVTSGNTIYF. The genes are TRBV19 and TRBJ1-3; D is uncertain. The CDR3 totals 16 residues. CDR1 and CDR2 from the germline V gene are LNHDA and SQIVND (reference sequence). The germline V and J ends were trimmed by 6 bases and 0 bases, with 15 bases remaining between them.

The chain combines TRBV21-1 with TRBJ1-5. TRBV21-1 is classified as a pseudogene. This CDR3 is 14 amino acids long. This CDR3 is CASSSWFYRQPQHF. DNA for the CDR3: TGTGCCAGCAGCAGCTGGTTTTACCGTCAGCCCCAGCATTTT.

The rearrangement joins TRBV25-1 to TRBJ1-4, with TRBD1 matching 8 bases. V shed 4 bases, J shed 7 bases, and the junction held 8 bases outside the gene matches. The CDR3 runs to 15 residues. Germline V gene sequence: CDR1 MGHDK, CDR2 SYGVNS. In nucleotides, the CDR3 is TGTGCCAGCAGTGCTCGTGGACAGGGAACTGAAAAACTGTTTTTT. As protein: CASSARGQGTEKLFF.

The gene calls are TRBV4-3 and TRBJ2-3; D possibly corresponds to TRBD2 (6 bases). The V end was cut by 1 base, the J end by 8 bases, with 13 bases between. The CDR3 has 14 residues. Germline CDR1 and CDR2: LGHNA and YSLEER. The CDR3 DNA is TGCGCCAGCAGCCAAGCGGGGGTGGTGGGTACGCAGTATTTT. It codes for CASSQAGVVGTQYF.

The chain uses TRBV7-9 and TRBJ2-2; no reliable D call. This CDR3 spans 13 amino acids. Germline CDR1 and CDR2: SEHNR and FQNEAQ (reference sequence). Trimming took off 3 bases at V and 7 bases at J, with 9 bases between the two ends. DNA of the CDR3: TGTGCCAGCAGCTTTGGGGATTTCGGGGAGCTGTTTTTT. Amino acids: CASSFGDFGELFF.

This clone has only a few counts. The V and J genes are TRBV10-3 and TRBJ1-3; the D gene is possibly TRBD1 (5 bases). V lost 10 bases and J 3 bases, leaving 19 bases between the germline ends. The CDR3 has 15 amino acids. Germline V gene data show CDR1 as ENHRY and CDR2 as SYGVKD. This chain's CDR3 is CATTGGKMFGNTIYF. As DNA, the CDR3 is TGTGCCACCACCGGGGGGAAGATGTTTGGAAACACCATATATTTT.

The sample holds a few counts of this clone. The J gene is TRBJ2-7, the V gene TRBV19; 8 positions agree with TRBD1. Germline V gene lookup returns CDR1 LNHDA and CDR2 SQIVND (reference sequence). CDR3 length: 13 residues. V shed 8 bases and J 0 bases; nucleotides not matched to a gene: 3. This chain's CDR3 is CASQGQGSYEQYF. The CDR3, as DNA: TGTGCCAGTCAAGGACAGGGCTCCTACGAGCAGTACTTC. Full variable domain (outside the CDR3, taken from reference TRBV19 and TRBJ2-7): DGGITQSPKYLFRKEGQNVTLSCEQNLNHDAMYWYRQDPGQGLRLIYYSQIVNDFQKGDIAEGYSVSREKKESFPLTVTSAQKNPTAFYLCASQGQGSYEQYFGPGTRLTVT.

The chain joins TRBV10-3 to TRBJ2-2; TRBD1 aligns across 7 bases. The CDR3 consists of 16 residues. With 0 bases clipped from V and 4 bases from J, the junction kept 5 bases outside the gene matches. Germline V gene data show CDR1 as ENHRY and CDR2 as SYGVKD. The CDR3 DNA follows: TGTGCCATCAGTGAGTCGAGGGGGCTGGGCACCGGGGAGCTGTTTTTT. It yields the protein CAISESRGLGTGELFF.

The chain has TRBV6-1 and TRBJ2-7, with D unresolved. The germline CDR1 and CDR2 sequences are MNHNS and SASEGT. The V and J ends lost 6 bases and 4 bases respectively, with 16 bases between them. CDR3 length equals 14 residues. The CDR3 spells CASSGWKIEYEQYF. CDR3 DNA sequence: TGTGCCAGCAGCGGGTGGAAGATCGAGTACGAGCAGTACTTC.

V and J are TRBV14 and TRBJ1-4, with TRBD1 as a possible D gene (5 bases). V was cut by 4 bases and J by 6 bases, with 18 bases left in between. CDR1 is SGHDN and CDR2 is FVKESK in the germline V gene. CDR3 size: 16 residues. This chain's CDR3 is CASSLQWGTLHEKLFF. CDR3 coding DNA: TGTGCCAGCAGCCTACAGTGGGGGACGCTCCATGAAAAACTGTTTTTT.

This chain links TRBV19 with TRBJ2-4; D gene unclear. The germline V and J ends were trimmed by 4 bases and 9 bases, with 10 bases remaining between them. Germline V gene lookup returns CDR1 LNHDA and CDR2 SQIVND (reference sequence). The CDR3 covers 12 residues. CDR3 protein: CASSSEPRIQYF. The CDR3 coding sequence is TGTGCCAGTAGTAGCGAGCCACGCATTCAGTACTTC.

V and J are TRBV7-8 and TRBJ2-7, with D perhaps TRBD2 (6 bases). Germline V gene lookup returns CDR1 SGHVS and CDR2 FQNEAQ. CDR3 length: 12 residues. Trimming stripped 2 bases from V and 13 bases from J, with 15 bases between. The CDR3: CASSLTLSGTYF. CDR3 bases: TGTGCCAGCAGCTTAACACTCTCCGGGACTTACTTC.

This sequence joins TRBV18 and TRBJ1-4; D is unresolved. The ends were cut back, 3 bases at V and 8 bases at J, with 22 bases in the middle. The CDR3 sequence is 17 residues long. Germline-derived CDR1 and CDR2 are KGHSH and LQKENI. This CDR3 reads CASSPSLLGGSEEKLFF. In nucleotides, the CDR3 is TGTGCCAGCTCACCGAGCTTACTCGGCGGCAGCGAGGAAAAACTGTTTTTT.

A remark on this clone: One junction end does not reproduce the germline sequence, and a read error may be involved. The chain uses TRBV6-5 and TRBJ1-1; D may be TRBD1 (6 bases). The CDR3 loop spans 14 amino acids. Germline CDR1 and CDR2: MNHEY and SVGAGI. The chain's CDR3 is CASTEGIWDTEVFF. CDR3 nucleotide sequence: TGTGCCAGCACAGAAGGGATATGGGACACTGAAGTTTTCTTT.

V gene TRBV4-3 combines with J gene TRBJ1-4, with 8 bases matching TRBD1. The J segment lost 6 bases and the V segment lost 4 bases, leaving 7 bases of the junction unmatched. Germline lookup yields CDR1 LGHNA and CDR2 YSLEER. The CDR3 loop spans 15 amino acids. CDR3 residues: CASSLRAGGHEKLFF. CDR3 DNA: TGCGCCAGCAGCCTCAGGGCAGGGGGCCATGAAAAACTGTTTTTT.

The V call is TRBV7-8, the J call TRBJ1-1; no firm D call. The CDR3 runs 14 residues. Per the germline V gene, CDR1 is SGHVS and CDR2 is FQNEAQ. The V end lost 4 bases, the J end lost 9 bases, and 18 bases lay between the germline ends. The CDR3 protein is CASSSQAEGLKAFF. For the CDR3, the DNA is TGTGCCAGCAGCTCTCAGGCGGAAGGGCTTAAAGCTTTCTTT.

J is TRBJ1-1 and V is TRBV10-3; maybe TRBD1 (5 bases). This CDR3 spans 14 amino acids. Trimming stripped 0 bases from V and 4 bases from J, with 9 bases between. Germline CDR1 and CDR2: ENHRY and SYGVKD. The DNA of the CDR3 is TGTGCCATCAGTGAGTCCCCCGGGACCACTGAAGCTTTCTTT. This sequence encodes CAISESPGTTEAFF.

CDR3 amino acids: CASSPQMNTEAFF. The CDR3 DNA sequence: TGTGCCAGCAGCCCGCAGATGAACACTGAAGCTTTCTTT. The chain has TRBV7-2 and TRBJ1-1; no definite D call. Trimming took off 5 bases at V and 0 bases at J, with 7 bases between the two ends. Germline values: CDR1 SGHTA, CDR2 FQGNSA. This CDR3 is 13 amino acids long. Using reference TRBV7-2 and TRBJ1-1 for the parts outside the CDR3, the full variable domain is GAGVSQSPSNKVTEKGKDVELRCDPISGHTALYWYRQSLGQGLEFLIYFQGNSAPDKSGLPSDRFSAERTGGSVSTLTIQRTQQEDSAVYLCASSPQMNTEAFFGQGTRLTVV.

The CDR3 loop is CASSPRGTGELFF. The CDR3 DNA sequence: TGTGCCAGCTCACCCAGGGGAACCGGGGAGCTGTTTTTT. The V call is TRBV18, the J call TRBJ2-2, with a weak D call TRBD1 (6 bases). The CDR3 totals 13 residues. Germline V lookup: CDR1 KGHSH, CDR2 LQKENI. V was shortened by 3 bases and J by 5 bases, with 7 bases between the two germline ends.

This chain joins TRBV7-3 and TRBJ2-3, with 11 bases identical to TRBD2. V was clipped by 2 bases and J by 6 bases; unmatched bases: 4. The CDR3 extends over 15 amino acids. Germline CDR1 SGHTA, CDR2 FQGTGA. The CDR3 sequence: CASSLLAGGSDTQYF. Written as DNA, the CDR3 is TGTGCCAGCAGCTTACTAGCGGGGGGTAGCGATACGCAGTATTTT.

The chain couples TRBV6-5 to TRBJ2-7; 7 bases line up with TRBD1. CDR3 length equals 15 residues. The germline gives CDR1 MNHEY, CDR2 SVGAGI. V lost 2 bases, J lost 2 bases, and 6 bases stayed unmatched. The CDR3 DNA is TGTGCCAGCAGTTACCGGGACAGTACTACCTACGAGCAGTACTTC. Translated, it gives CASSYRDSTTYEQYF.

The V and J genes are TRBV27 and TRBJ1-1, with a possible D match to TRBD1 (5 bases). The germline V gene has CDR1 MNHEY and CDR2 SMNVEV (reference sequence). The length of the CDR3 is 14 residues. The V end lost 6 bases, the J end lost 0 bases, and 11 bases lay between the germline ends. The CDR3 DNA reads as TGTGCCAGCAGGAGGGGCAGTATGAACACTGAAGCTTTCTTT. Translated, it gives CASRRGSMNTEAFF.

The chain has TRBV10-3 and TRBJ1-2; D call uncertain. V was shortened by 3 bases and J by 1 base, with 9 bases between the two germline ends. The CDR3 contains 14 residues. CDR1 is ENHRY, CDR2 SYGVKD, per germline. The CDR3 is CAISDGQDNYGYTF. CDR3 coding DNA: TGTGCCATCAGTGACGGGCAAGATAACTATGGCTACACCTTC.

This chain links TRBV10-1 with TRBJ2-7, with 16 nucleotides matching TRBD2. The length of the CDR3 is 19 residues. CDR1 and CDR2 from the germline V gene are WNHNN and SYGVQD (reference sequence). The V gene end was trimmed by 6 bases and the J gene end by 1 base; junction bases not matched to a gene: 12. The CDR3 is CASRGFSGTSGGGSYEQYF. In DNA form, the CDR3 reads TGCGCCAGCAGGGGGTTTTCCGGGACTAGCGGGGGGGGGTCCTACGAGCAGTACTTC.

This chain links TRBV6-5 with TRBJ2-7; D possibly matches TRBD1 or TRBD2 (6 bases each). The V and J ends lost 6 bases and 9 bases respectively, with 15 bases between them. Germline CDR1 MNHEY, CDR2 SVGAGI. The CDR3 spans 12 residues. This CDR3 reads CASSHGGTGQYF. The CDR3 DNA reads TGTGCCAGCAGCCACGGGGGCACAGGGCAGTACTTC.

The rearrangement joins TRBV19 to TRBJ2-5, with 12 bases matching TRBD1. CDR3 size: 13 residues. Unmatched junction bases numbered 3, after V lost 8 bases and J lost 5 bases. Germline CDR1 reads LNHDA; CDR2 reads SQIVND (reference sequence). CDR3 amino acids: CASGTGGRETQYF. The CDR3 nucleotides read TGTGCCAGTGGGACAGGGGGCAGGGAGACCCAGTACTTC.